The 22 T cell receptor beta chains below all came from one sample that was sequenced in a study of blood T cell repertoires in COVID-19. Profiling relied on immunoSEQ multiplex PCR, and the TCRdb table lists in-frame clones only, not all of them. This sample has about 110,000 clones, with approximately 78% found just once. Sequencing was done on a sample of peripheral blood. These receptors all stem from a man between 65 and 85 years old with acute or convalescent COVID-19.

The chain couples TRBV2 to TRBJ1-6, with 8 nucleotides matching TRBD1. This CDR3 contains 13 residues. The J segment lost 9 bases and the V segment lost 8 bases, leaving 6 bases of the junction unmatched. CDR1 is SNHLY, CDR2 FYNNEI, per germline. The CDR3 reads CASEDRASSPLHF. The CDR3 DNA is TGTGCCAGCGAGGACAGGGCGAGTTCACCCCTCCACTTT.

The V call is TRBV14, the J call TRBJ1-3, with D maybe TRBD1 (5 bases). V lost 2 bases to trimming and J lost 2 bases, with 10 bases between them. This CDR3 has 15 residues. Germline V gene lookup returns CDR1 SGHDN and CDR2 FVKESK. The CDR3 sequence: CASSQNIGAGNTIYF. The DNA for the CDR3 is TGTGCCAGCAGCCAAAATATAGGGGCTGGAAACACCATATATTTT.

This clone was detected once. The chain has TRBV11-3 and TRBJ2-5; 9 bases align to TRBD1. In germline, CDR1 is SGHNT, CDR2 YENEEA. The CDR3 is made up of 14 amino acids. V was pared by 5 bases and J by 2 bases, with 3 bases of the junction left unmatched. CDR3 bases: TGTGCCAGCAGCCCGGGACAGGGACAAGAGACCCAGTACTTC. Protein product: CASSPGQGQETQYF.

V and J are TRBV7-2 and TRBJ1-5, with 10 bases aligning to TRBD1. CDR3 size: 17 residues. V was clipped by 5 bases and J by 0 bases; unmatched bases: 7. Germline values: CDR1 SGHTA, CDR2 FQGNSA. The CDR3 region has the DNA TGTGCCAGCAGCCCTGACAGGGGGCGAGTTAGCAATCAGCCCCAGCATTTT. Translating gives CASSPDRGRVSNQPQHF.

A few counts support this clone. CDR3: CASSHFTRGHPETNTEAFF. The CDR3 nucleotides read TGCGCCAGCAGCCACTTTACCAGGGGACACCCAGAGACTAACACTGAAGCTTTCTTT. The gene calls are TRBV4-1 and TRBJ1-1; maybe TRBD1 (6 bases). CDR1 is MGHRA, CDR2 YSYEKL, per germline. CDR3 size: 19 residues. Trimming left V 3 bases short and J 2 bases short, with 25 bases between.

The rearrangement joins TRBV5-1 to TRBJ1-1; TRBD1 might be the D (6 bases). The germline V and J ends were trimmed by 0 bases and 4 bases, with 13 bases remaining between them. CDR1 and CDR2 from the germline V gene are SGHRS and YFSETQ. The CDR3 is 15 amino acids. The DNA for the CDR3 is TGCGCCAGCAGCTTGGGGACAGTCGCCGCCACTGAAGCTTTCTTT. Its translation: CASSLGTVAATEAFF.

This chain uses TRBV6-4 with TRBJ1-1; D not resolved. Per the germline V gene, CDR1 is MRHNA and CDR2 is SNTAGT. V was trimmed by 6 bases and J by 11 bases, leaving 13 bases between them. CDR3 size: 11 residues. DNA of the CDR3: TGTGCCAGCAGCACGGGGTTTCGGGCTTTCTTT. It translates to CASSTGFRAFF.

This chain connects TRBV2 to TRBJ2-1; D gene uncertain. The CDR3 is 15 amino acids. The V end was cut by 2 bases, the J end by 0 bases, with 8 bases between. Germline V lookup: CDR1 SNHLY, CDR2 FYNNEI. The CDR3 is CASSELSASYNEQFF. CDR3 nucleotide sequence: TGTGCCAGCAGTGAACTCAGCGCCTCCTACAATGAGCAGTTCTTC.

The DNA of the CDR3 is TGCGCCAGCAGCCAACACCCCCCGTCGGAGAGCTCCTACAATGAGCAGTTCTTC. As protein: CASSQHPPSESSYNEQFF. The V gene is TRBV4-1, the J gene TRBJ2-1; no clear D. Trimming removed 2 bases from V and 0 bases from J, with 17 bases in between. CDR3 size: 18 residues. Looked up from germline, CDR1 is MGHRA and CDR2 is YSYEKL.

The CDR3 spells CASSLGGSASYEQYF. The CDR3 region has the DNA TGTGCCAGCAGCTTAGGCGGGAGCGCTTCTTACGAGCAGTACTTC. The chain links TRBV7-6 to TRBJ2-7; 7 nucleotides agree with TRBD2. Trimming took 1 base from V and 4 from J; bases not matched to a gene: 7. Germline V CDR1 and CDR2: SGHVS, FNYEAQ. The CDR3 is 15 amino acids.

This clone was recorded only once. The chain recombines TRBV6-2 or TRBV6-3 with TRBJ2-7; 8 bases match TRBD2. J lost 3 bases, V lost 5 bases, and 6 bases had no gene match. Germline CDR1 reads MNHEY; CDR2 reads SVGEGT. The CDR3 has 14 amino acids. The CDR3 spells CASSDRGGNYEQYF. In nucleotides, the CDR3 is TGTGCCAGCAGTGACCGGGGGGGCAACTACGAGCAGTACTTC.

The chain carries TRBV15 and TRBJ1-1; the D gene is possibly TRBD1 (6 bases). The CDR3 consists of 16 residues. Germline V gene data show CDR1 as LNHNV and CDR2 as YYDKDF (reference sequence). V lost 1 base, J lost 0 bases, and 12 bases lay in between. The CDR3 loop is CATSRVTGSLNTEAFF. DNA for the CDR3: TGTGCCACCAGCAGAGTTACAGGGTCCCTGAACACTGAAGCTTTCTTT. Filled out from reference TRBV15 and TRBJ1-1, the complete variable domain reads DAMVIQNPRYQVTQFGKPVTLSCSQTLNHNVMYWYQQKSSQAPKLLFHYYDKDFNNEADTPDNFQSRRPNTSFCFLDIRSPGLGDTAMYLCATSRVTGSLNTEAFFGQGTRLTVV.

With regard to this clone: Other nucleotide sequences from this sample produce the same CDR3. This rearrangement joins TRBV29-1 to TRBJ2-2; 8 nucleotides agree with TRBD1. V was pared by 5 bases and J by 1 base, with 6 bases of the junction left unmatched. Germline CDR1 and CDR2: SQVTM and ANQGSEA. There are 15 residues in the CDR3. In nucleotides, the CDR3 is TGCAGCGTTCGGACAGGGACAGGGAACACCGGGGAGCTGTTTTTT. The encoded protein is CSVRTGTGNTGELFF.

The chain combines TRBV7-8 with TRBJ1-2; D not resolved. The CDR3 consists of 13 residues. From germline, CDR1 is SGHVS and CDR2 FQNEAQ. V gave up 2 bases and J gave up 7 bases, with 11 bases separating them. In DNA, the CDR3 is TGTGCCAGCAGCTTACTACTAAATGGTGGCTACACCTTC. Its protein product is CASSLLLNGGYTF. Full variable domain (rest looked up from reference TRBV7-8 and TRBJ1-2): GAGVSQSPRYKVAKRGQDVALRCDPISGHVSLFWYQQALGQGPEFLTYFQNEAQLDKSGLPSDRFFAERPEGSVSTLKIQRTQQEDSAVYLCASSLLLNGGYTFGSGTRLTVV.

The chain couples TRBV10-3 to TRBJ2-7; D perhaps matches TRBD1 (6 bases). This CDR3 has 14 amino acids. The germline CDR1 and CDR2 sequences are ENHRY and SYGVKD. V shed 10 bases and J shed 3 bases, with 19 bases lying between them. CDR3 sequence reads: CATLTRTEDYEQYF. CDR3 nucleotide sequence: TGTGCCACCCTTACCCGGACAGAGGACTACGAGCAGTACTTC.

The chain has TRBV28 and TRBJ2-1, with 11 bases matching TRBD2. The germline V gene has CDR1 MDHEN and CDR2 SYDVKM. With V trimmed by 5 bases and J by 12 bases, 9 bases remained unmatched. CDR3 size: 14 residues. CDR3 coding DNA: TGTGCCAGCAGTGCCGGGACTAGCGGTAGAACGCAGTTCTTC. Translating it yields CASSAGTSGRTQFF.

This chain uses TRBV11-2 with TRBJ1-1, with D possibly being TRBD1 (5 bases). The CDR3 is 16 amino acids. The ends were cut back, 7 bases at V and 0 bases at J, with 18 bases in the middle. CDR1 and CDR2 from the germline V gene are SGHAT and FQNNGV. The CDR3 nucleotides are TGTGCCAGCACCCTCGGGGGGAGTCGGATGAACACTGAAGCTTTCTTT. This sequence encodes CASTLGGSRMNTEAFF.

This clone has only one observation. This chain connects TRBV5-4 to TRBJ2-1; 8 bases fit TRBD1. The length of the CDR3 is 14 residues. With 4 bases clipped from V and 5 bases from J, the junction kept 5 bases outside the gene matches. The germline V gene has CDR1 SGHNT and CDR2 YYREEE (reference sequence). CDR3 bases: TGTGCCAGCAGCGACCCGACAGGGGACAATGAGCAGTTCTTC. The encoded protein is CASSDPTGDNEQFF.

This chain uses TRBV5-1 with TRBJ1-6; 9 positions match TRBD1. V lost 4 bases to trimming and J lost 13 bases; unmatched junction nucleotides: 6. The CDR3 runs 13 residues. The germline V gene encodes CDR1 SGHRS and CDR2 YFSETQ. CDR3: CASSAGQGPPLHF. Written as DNA, the CDR3 is TGCGCCAGCAGCGCCGGACAGGGGCCGCCCCTCCACTTT.

The chain carries TRBV11-2 and TRBJ1-6; the match to TRBD1 covers 10 bases. Looked up from germline, CDR1 is SGHAT and CDR2 is FQNNGV. J gave up 9 bases and V 3 bases, and 5 bases lay outside the gene matches. The CDR3 has 15 residues. This CDR3 is CASSFGDRGSSPLHF. The CDR3 nucleotides read TGTGCCAGCAGCTTTGGGGACAGGGGCTCTTCACCCCTCCACTTT.

In this sample, this clone turned up once. The chain is built from TRBV7-9 and TRBJ2-7, with D maybe TRBD2 (6 bases). The CDR3 extends over 13 amino acids. The germline gives CDR1 SEHNR, CDR2 FQNEAQ (reference sequence). V was cut by 10 bases and J by 4 bases, with 17 bases left in between. Here the CDR3 reads CATQSGSSYEQYF. CDR3 sequence (DNA): TGTGCCACCCAGTCCGGGAGTTCTTACGAGCAGTACTTC.

V and J are TRBV7-8 and TRBJ2-7; a weak D match, TRBD2 (6 bases). Trimming took off 2 bases at V and 3 bases at J, with 11 bases between the two ends. CDR3 size: 14 residues. Germline CDR1 reads SGHVS; CDR2 reads FQNEAQ. CDR3 nucleotide sequence: TGTGCCAGCAGCTTAAACACGGGGGTCTACGAGCAGTACTTC. Translating it yields CASSLNTGVYEQYF.